This T cell receptor (beta chain) was documented in a study of metastatic and nonmetastatic thyroid tumors. Via MiXCR, TCRdb re-called the PCR reads. The profile shows about 33,000 clones, 15% to 20% of them singletons. The V segment lost 2 bases and the J segment 2 bases; nucleotides outside the gene matches: 4. CDR1 MDHEN and CDR2 SYDVKM come from the germline V gene. The CDR3 runs 16 residues. Until they underwent thyroid surgery, no patient had received any treatment. This clone has at least ten counts. The rearrangement uses TRBV28 and TRBJ2-5; 11 bases are a match to TRBD2. The sequence derives from a male donor with papillary thyroid cancer or a benign thyroid nodule (not recorded which). Some clones in this sample may be carry-over from other donors' samples. Specimen: blood. CDR3: CASSLGTSGGQETQYF. In DNA form, the CDR3 reads TGTGCCAGCAGTTTAGGGACTAGCGGAGGACAAGAGACCCAGTACTTC.